The rows below give T cell receptor beta chains drawn from one sample of a study of cytomegalovirus exposure and HLA in healthy donors. Data came from immunoSEQ multiplex PCR; TCRdb stores just in-frame clones and leaves some out. The sample holds some 65,000 clones, approximately 68% seen once. The sample taken for sequencing was PBMCs. The receptor source for this set is a woman in her twenties or thirties in good health and CMV-seronegative. CDR3s include the opening cysteine and the closing phenylalanine or tryptophan. Fields, in order: D gene, clone size, J gene, V gene, CDR3 protein, CDR3 DNA. D genes are given only for firm matches. Clone size is stated in some rows and not others, as once, few, many or a class when expanded.

D: TRBD2
size: -
J: TRBJ2-7
V: TRBV25-1
CDR3: CASSPSGGAPYEQYF
DNA: TGTGCCAGCAGTCCCAGCGGGGGGGCCCCCTACGAGCAGTACTTC

D: TRBD1
size: -
J: TRBJ2-5
V: TRBV18
CDR3: CASSPLIRQGRVGETQYF
DNA: TGTGCCAGCTCACCACTTATTCGACAGGGGAGAGTGGGAGAGACCCAGTACTTC

D: -
size: -
J: TRBJ1-2
V: TRBV7-2
CDR3: CASSHRDGYTF
DNA: TGTGCCAGCAGTCACAGGGATGGCTACACCTTC

D: TRBD1
size: few
J: TRBJ1-5
V: TRBV5-1
CDR3: CASRLDRDQPQHF
DNA: TGCGCCAGCAGACTCGACAGGGATCAGCCCCAGCATTTT

D: -
size: -
J: TRBJ1-2
V: TRBV5-4
CDR3: CASSLGGDGYTF
DNA: TGTGCCAGCAGCTTGGGGGGGGATGGCTACACCTTC

D: TRBD2
size: -
J: TRBJ2-2
V: TRBV5-1
CDR3: CASSIVAGAGTGELFF
DNA: TGCGCCAGCAGCATCGTAGCGGGTGCGGGGACCGGGGAGCTGTTTTTT

D: -
size: -
J: TRBJ1-3
V: TRBV9
CDR3: CASSGGNLLNTIYF
DNA: TGTGCCAGCAGCGGCGGAAACTTACTGAACACCATATATTTT

D: TRBD1
size: once
J: TRBJ2-1
V: TRBV7-9
CDR3: CASSADRGDEQFF
DNA: TGTGCCAGCAGCGCGGACAGGGGCGATGAGCAGTTCTTC

D: TRBD1
size: -
J: TRBJ1-2
V: TRBV29-1
CDR3: CSSLDRGGGYTF
DNA: TGCAGCTCTCTGGACAGGGGAGGAGGCTACACCTTC

D: -
size: -
J: TRBJ2-7
V: TRBV2
CDR3: CASIQGEQYF
DNA: TGTGCCAGCATCCAGGGCGAGCAGTACTTC

D: TRBD1
size: -
J: TRBJ2-4
V: TRBV5-4
CDR3: CASSARTGTLIAKNIQYF
DNA: TGTGCCAGCAGCGCCCGGACAGGGACCCTGATAGCCAAAAACATTCAGTACTTC